These 23 T cell receptor beta chains were all obtained from the same sample, sequenced in a study of CD8 T cells in Susac syndrome. Reverse transcription used roughly 0.5 to 1 ug RNA and random hexamers. TCRdb re-called the immunoSEQ multiplex PCR reads with MiXCR, one entry per CDR3 protein. Altogether around 220,000 distinct CDR3 sequences are present, 80% to 95% being singletons, with the ten largest covering roughly 0.13%. The sequenced sample was CD8+ T cells from PBMCs. The receptors here all came from a human donor with multiple sclerosis.

The chain combines TRBV11-2 with TRBJ1-2, with 9 bases identical to TRBD1. This CDR3 has 14 amino acids. The V gene end was trimmed by 4 bases and the J gene end by 7 bases; junction bases not matched to a gene: 7. Germline CDR1 reads SGHAT; CDR2 reads FQNNGV. For the CDR3, the DNA is TGTGCCAGCAGCTCTGGACAGGGGATGTTTGGCTACACCTTC. Protein sequence: CASSSGQGMFGYTF. Full variable domain (missing parts from reference TRBV11-2 and TRBJ1-2): EAGVAQSPRYKIIEKRQSVAFWCNPISGHATLYWYQQILGQGPKLLIQFQNNGVVDDSQLPKDRFSAERLKGVDSTLKIQPAKLEDSAVYLCASSSGQGMFGYTFGSGTRLTVV.

This chain uses TRBV28 with TRBJ1-1; possible D gene TRBD1, 5 bases. The CDR3 has 17 residues. The germline V and J ends were trimmed by 2 bases and 8 bases, with 24 bases remaining between them. Germline assignment: CDR1 MDHEN and CDR2 SYDVKM. CDR3 in amino acids: CASSLGGRWDRIPEAFF. Written as DNA, the CDR3 is TGTGCCAGCAGTTTAGGCGGTCGATGGGACCGAATTCCCGAAGCTTTCTTT.

The gene calls are TRBV6-5 and TRBJ1-1; D not resolved. CDR1 and CDR2 from the germline V gene are MNHEY and SVGAGI. The CDR3 totals 15 residues. Trimming took 0 bases from V and 2 from J, leaving 10 bases between them. The CDR3 sequence is CASSYSTPGNTEAFF. The CDR3 nucleotides are TGTGCCAGCAGTTACTCGACTCCGGGAAACACTGAAGCTTTCTTT.

The gene calls are TRBV6-1 and TRBJ2-2; 15 positions match TRBD2. From germline, CDR1 is MNHNS and CDR2 SASEGT. This CDR3 contains 18 residues. V gave up 6 bases and J gave up 4 bases; unmatched junction bases: 9. In DNA form, the CDR3 reads TGTGCCAGCAGGGAGCCGGGACTAGCGGGAGGCGGCACCGGGGAGCTGTTTTTT. Translating gives CASREPGLAGGGTGELFF.

V gene TRBV9 combines with J gene TRBJ2-5, with D maybe TRBD2 (7 bases). CDR1 is SGDLS, CDR2 YYNGEE, per germline. Trimming stripped 0 bases from V and 5 bases from J, with 14 bases between. The CDR3 runs 15 residues. CDR3 coding DNA: TGTGCCAGCAGCGTAGTCGGGGGGCAGGGGGAGACCCAGTACTTC. Its protein is CASSVVGGQGETQYF.

CDR3 coding DNA: TGTGCCAGCAGTTACTCGGCGGCAGACCTACGGGCAAAAGAGACCCAGTACTTC. Its translation: CASSYSAADLRAKETQYF. The chain employs TRBV6-5 and TRBJ2-5; D unclear. With 0 bases removed from V and 3 bases from J, the gap between germline ends came to 20 bases. The CDR3 is 18 residues long. Germline values: CDR1 MNHEY, CDR2 SVGAGI.

CDR3 in DNA: TGTGCCAGCGGCGCTAGCGGGAGGGGTAATGAGCAGTTCTTC. It yields the protein CASGASGRGNEQFF. The chain couples TRBV7-9 to TRBJ2-1; 12 bases fit TRBD2. V shed 8 bases, J shed 7 bases, and the junction held 6 bases outside the gene matches. The CDR3 length is 14 residues. The germline gives CDR1 SEHNR, CDR2 FQNEAQ (reference sequence).

This sequence joins TRBV5-1 and TRBJ1-2; 7 bases line up with TRBD1. The CDR3 extends over 14 amino acids. Germline CDR1 and CDR2: SGHRS and YFSETQ. Trimming removed 3 bases from V and 6 bases from J; junction bases left unmatched: 8. CDR3 coding DNA: TGCGCCAGCAGCTCACTGACAGGGAGGGATGGCTACACCTTC. Translating gives CASSSLTGRDGYTF.

This chain joins TRBV24-1 and TRBJ1-1; perhaps TRBD1 as D (5 bases). Trimming removed 2 bases from V and 5 bases from J, with 11 bases in between. This CDR3 comprises 14 residues. Germline-derived CDR1 and CDR2 are KGHDR and SFDVKD. The CDR3: CATSDSDPGTEAFF. As DNA, the CDR3 is TGTGCCACCAGTGATTCCGACCCAGGGACTGAAGCTTTCTTT.

V and J are TRBV11-2 and TRBJ2-5; D is unresolved. From germline, CDR1 is SGHAT and CDR2 FQNNGV. This CDR3 spans 12 amino acids. Trimming stripped 6 bases from V and 10 bases from J, with 15 bases between. CDR3 nucleotides: TGTGCCAGCAGTGGCCTTCGGAGCGTCCAGTACTTC. It codes for CASSGLRSVQYF.

This clonotype showed up just once. The V and J genes are TRBV20-1 and TRBJ2-5; the D is unclear. V was trimmed by 3 bases and J by 1 base, leaving 0 bases between them. Germline CDR1 is DFQATT and CDR2 is SNEGSKA (reference sequence). The CDR3 spans 10 residues. The CDR3 nucleotides read TGCAGTGCTAGCCAAGAGACCCAGTACTTC. Translated: CSASQETQYF.

In this sample, this clonotype turned up a few times. V and J are TRBV7-9 and TRBJ2-7; D ambiguous. From germline, CDR1 is SEHNR and CDR2 FQNEAQ (reference sequence). V lost 5 bases to trimming and J lost 6 bases, with 17 bases between them. This CDR3 spans 14 amino acids. The CDR3 here is CASSPSGSPFEQYF. DNA of the CDR3: TGTGCCAGCAGCCCCTCGGGTAGTCCCTTCGAGCAGTACTTC.

The chain is built from TRBV19 and TRBJ2-1, with D hard to call. Germline CDR1 reads LNHDA; CDR2 reads SQIVND (reference sequence). V lost 6 bases and J 10 bases, leaving 19 bases between the germline ends. This CDR3 has 14 residues. The CDR3 spells CASRGRASSGEQFF. CDR3 nucleotides: TGTGCCAGTAGGGGCCGGGCATCATCCGGGGAGCAGTTCTTC.

V usage is TRBV2 and J usage is TRBJ2-7, with TRBD1 as a possible D gene (5 bases). CDR1 and CDR2 (germline): SNHLY, FYNNEI. The CDR3 spans 15 residues. V lost 3 bases, J lost 2 bases, and 14 bases lay in between. The CDR3 nucleotides are TGTGCCAGCAGTGATCTAGGGGTCGTGGCCTACGAGCAGTACTTC. It specifies CASSDLGVVAYEQYF.

In this sample, this clonotype turned up a few times. The chain employs TRBV13 and TRBJ2-5; D is ambiguous. Per the germline V gene, CDR1 is PRHDT and CDR2 is FYEKMQ (reference sequence). The CDR3 has 13 amino acids. V was cut by 0 bases and J by 2 bases, with 4 bases left in between. For the CDR3, the DNA is TGTGCCAGCAGCTTAGGTAGACAAGAGACCCAGTACTTC. Translation: CASSLGRQETQYF.

V is TRBV20-1 and J is TRBJ2-7; TRBD2 might be the D (6 bases). V was cut by 3 bases and J by 4 bases, with 16 bases left in between. The CDR3 consists of 14 residues. Germline loops: CDR1 DFQATT, CDR2 SNEGSKA (reference sequence). CDR3 sequence: CSASLRENGYEQYF. DNA for the CDR3: TGCAGTGCTAGTCTTCGGGAGAATGGGTACGAGCAGTACTTC.

The rearrangement uses TRBV12-3 or TRBV12-4 and TRBJ2-3, with 8 nucleotides matching TRBD2. V shed 3 bases and J 6 bases; nucleotides not matched to a gene: 17. The CDR3 loop spans 18 amino acids. DNA for the CDR3: TGTGCCAGCAGTTTTACTCTGGAAGCGGGAGCGGGCGGGGATACGCAGTATTTT. The encoded protein is CASSFTLEAGAGGDTQYF.

This chain connects TRBV2 to TRBJ2-7; no reliable D call. Per germline, CDR1 SNHLY and CDR2 FYNNEI. This CDR3 contains 12 residues. Trimming removed 2 bases from V and 4 bases from J, with 6 bases in between. The CDR3 nucleotides are TGTGCCAGCAGTGAAACCCGGTACGAGCAGTACTTC. It yields the protein CASSETRYEQYF.

V and J are TRBV2 and TRBJ2-7; unclear D gene. Germline CDR1 and CDR2: SNHLY and FYNNEI. Trimming took 0 bases from V and 5 from J, leaving 5 bases between them. The CDR3 is made up of 12 amino acids. CDR3 protein: CASSEADHEQYF. The CDR3 nucleotides read TGTGCCAGCAGTGAAGCGGACCACGAGCAGTACTTC.

The rearrangement links TRBV7-9 to TRBJ2-7, with D tentatively TRBD1 or TRBD2 (6 bases each). CDR3 length equals 16 residues. Germline V gene lookup returns CDR1 SEHNR and CDR2 FQNEAQ (reference sequence). Trimming stripped 0 bases from V and 1 base from J, with 13 bases between. CDR3 bases: TGTGCCAGCAGCTTAGCACCAGGAGGGGGTTCCTACGAGCAGTACTTC. Translating gives CASSLAPGGGSYEQYF.

This clonotype occurred once. This chain joins TRBV4-1 and TRBJ1-1, with no clear D. CDR3 length: 14 amino acids. Trimming took 1 base from V and 3 from J, leaving 9 bases between them. Germline V gene data show CDR1 as MGHRA and CDR2 as YSYEKL. The chain's CDR3 is CASSQAAVDTEAFF. CDR3 nucleotides: TGCGCCAGCAGCCAAGCAGCCGTGGACACTGAAGCTTTCTTT.

This CDR3 reads CASSYSTGTSATEQYF. The CDR3 region has the DNA TGTGCCAGCAGTTATTCCACCGGGACTAGCGCCACGGAGCAGTACTTC. This rearrangement joins TRBV6-5 to TRBJ2-7; TRBD2 agrees at 10 bases. This CDR3 comprises 16 residues. Germline assignment: CDR1 MNHEY and CDR2 SVGAGI. The trim removed 3 bases at V and 7 bases at J, leaving 12 bases unmatched.

The J gene is TRBJ2-1, the V gene TRBV27; a possible D gene is TRBD2 (5 bases). Per the germline V gene, CDR1 is MNHEY and CDR2 is SMNVEV (reference sequence). Trimming took 2 bases from V and 7 from J, leaving 12 bases between them. The CDR3 extends over 14 amino acids. The CDR3 is CASSLMGVQNEQFF. CDR3 in DNA: TGTGCCAGCAGTTTAATGGGAGTACAGAATGAGCAGTTCTTC.